This T cell receptor (beta chain) was recorded in a study of beta chain features in type 1 diabetes. With V trimmed by 0 bases and J by 0 bases, 2 bases remained unmatched. CDR3 length equals 18 residues. In germline, CDR1 is SGDLS, CDR2 YYNGEE. Sequenced material consisted of expressed TCRB transcripts (all of the isolated RNA was reverse transcribed). Sequencing used immunoSEQ multiplex PCR; TCRdb keeps in-frame clones, though not all of them. The table lists 400,000 to 600,000 clones, 25% to 35% of them singletons. The TCR sequence derives from a young man in good health. This chain joins TRBV9 and TRBJ2-6, with 11 positions matching TRBD2. Sequences were obtained from naive CD4+ T cells from blood. The CDR3 DNA is TGTGCCAGCAGCGTAGCAGGGACTAGCGGCTCTGGGGCCAACGTCCTGACTTTC. Translating gives CASSVAGTSGSGANVLTF.